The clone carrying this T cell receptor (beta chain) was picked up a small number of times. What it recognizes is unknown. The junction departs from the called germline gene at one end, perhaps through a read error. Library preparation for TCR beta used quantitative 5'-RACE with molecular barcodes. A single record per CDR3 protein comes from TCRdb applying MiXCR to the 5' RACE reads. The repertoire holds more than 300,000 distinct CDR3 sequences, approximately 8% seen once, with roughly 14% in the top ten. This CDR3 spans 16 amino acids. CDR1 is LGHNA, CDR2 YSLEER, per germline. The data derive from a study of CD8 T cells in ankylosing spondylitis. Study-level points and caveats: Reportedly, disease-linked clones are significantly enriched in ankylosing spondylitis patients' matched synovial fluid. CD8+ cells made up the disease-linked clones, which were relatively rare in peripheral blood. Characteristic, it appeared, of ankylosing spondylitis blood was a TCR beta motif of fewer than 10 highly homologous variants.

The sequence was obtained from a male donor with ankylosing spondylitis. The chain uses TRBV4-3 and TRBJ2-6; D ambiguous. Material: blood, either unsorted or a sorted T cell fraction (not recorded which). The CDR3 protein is CASSQDRHSGANVLTF. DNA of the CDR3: TGCGCCAGCAGTCAAGATAGACACTCTGGGGCCAACGTCCTGACTTTC.